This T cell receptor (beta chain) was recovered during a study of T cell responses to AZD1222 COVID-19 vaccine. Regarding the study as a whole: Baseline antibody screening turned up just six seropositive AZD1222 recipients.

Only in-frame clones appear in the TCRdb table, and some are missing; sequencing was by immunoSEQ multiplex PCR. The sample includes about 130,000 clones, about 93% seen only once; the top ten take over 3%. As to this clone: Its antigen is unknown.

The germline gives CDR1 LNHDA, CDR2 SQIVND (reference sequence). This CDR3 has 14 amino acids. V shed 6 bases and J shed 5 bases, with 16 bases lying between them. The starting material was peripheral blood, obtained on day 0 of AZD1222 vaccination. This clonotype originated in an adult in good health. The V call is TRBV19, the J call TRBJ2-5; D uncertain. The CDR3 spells CASSYSGPRETQYF. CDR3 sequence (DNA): TGTGCCAGTAGCTACTCGGGCCCGAGGGAGACCCAGTACTTC.